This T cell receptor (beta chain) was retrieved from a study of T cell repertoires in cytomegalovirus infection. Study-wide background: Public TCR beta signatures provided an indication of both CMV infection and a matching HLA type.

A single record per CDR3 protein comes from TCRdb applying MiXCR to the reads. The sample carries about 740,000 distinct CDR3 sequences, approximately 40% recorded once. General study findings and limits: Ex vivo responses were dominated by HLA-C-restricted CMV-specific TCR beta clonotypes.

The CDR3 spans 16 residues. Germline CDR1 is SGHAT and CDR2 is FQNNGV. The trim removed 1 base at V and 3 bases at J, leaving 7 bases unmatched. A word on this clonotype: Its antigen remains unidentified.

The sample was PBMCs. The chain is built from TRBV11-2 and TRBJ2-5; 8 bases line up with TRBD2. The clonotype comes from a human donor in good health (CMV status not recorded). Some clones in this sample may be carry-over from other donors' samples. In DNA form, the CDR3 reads TGTGCCAGCAGCTTAGTCGGTGGTAGCGGGGAAGAGACCCAGTACTTC. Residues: CASSLVGGSGEETQYF.